A selection of T cell receptor beta chains follows, all from one sample in a study of blood T cell repertoires in COVID-19. Using immunoSEQ multiplex PCR, the repertoire was profiled, and TCRdb retains in-frame clones only, with some absent. The table has approximately 500,000 clones, approximately 91% seen once; the top ten hold under 8.5%. What was sequenced was peripheral blood. All receptors derive from a woman aged 50 to 60 with COVID-19, enrolled during active disease. CDR3s include the opening cysteine and the closing phenylalanine or tryptophan. The order of the fields is D gene, J gene, V gene, clone size, CDR3 protein, CDR3 DNA. D genes are given only for firm matches. Not every row has a clone size; where given, it reads once, few, many or a size class.

>.|TRBJ2-4|TRBV7-8|.
CASRLGHGLDIQYF
TGTGCCAGCAGGTTGGGACACGGACTGGACATTCAGTACTTC
>.|TRBJ1-3|TRBV3-1/TRBV3-2|.
CASSLGGTAGNTIYF
TGTGCCAGCAGCCTCGGGGGAACAGCAGGAAACACCATATATTTT
>.|TRBJ1-2|TRBV4-1|.
CASSQEYRYGYTF
TGCGCCAGCAGCCAAGAGTATCGGTACGGCTACACCTTC
>.|TRBJ1-1|TRBV19|.
CASSSGQYTEAFF
TGTGCCAGTAGTTCCGGACAGTACACTGAAGCTTTCTTT
>TRBD1|TRBJ1-1|TRBV12-3/TRBV12-4|.
CASSRTGMTEAFF
TGTGCCAGCAGCCGGACAGGGATGACTGAAGCTTTCTTT
>TRBD2|TRBJ2-2|TRBV9|.
CASSVGSGEAGELFF
TGTGCCAGCAGCGTAGGTAGCGGGGAGGCCGGGGAGCTGTTTTTT
>TRBD1|TRBJ1-2|TRBV5-6|few
CASSGDRESFTYGYTF
TGTGCCAGCAGTGGGGACAGGGAGTCGTTTACCTATGGCTACACCTTC
>.|TRBJ1-2|TRBV24-1|once
CATSDPGRNGYTF
TGTGCCACCAGTGACCCCGGGAGGAATGGCTACACCTTC
>.|TRBJ1-5|TRBV11-2|.
CASSWGGNQPQHF
TGTGCCAGCAGCTGGGGGGGCAATCAGCCCCAGCATTTT
>.|TRBJ2-7|TRBV9|.
CASSWDPREGEQYF
TGTGCCAGCAGCTGGGATCCAAGAGAGGGAGAGCAGTACTTC
>TRBD1|TRBJ1-1|TRBV11-2|.
CASNNRGQGRAEAFF
TGTGCCAGCAACAACCGGGGACAGGGTAGAGCTGAAGCTTTCTTT
>TRBD1|TRBJ2-6|TRBV5-1|.
CASSLALQGGRSSGANVLTF
TGCGCCAGCAGCTTGGCCTTACAGGGGGGCCGCAGCTCTGGGGCCAACGTCCTGACTTTC
>.|TRBJ1-1|TRBV11-1|.
CASSTPGTRYTEAFF
TGTGCCAGCAGCACCCCCGGGACAAGATACACTGAAGCTTTCTTT
>.|TRBJ1-2|TRBV5-4|.
CASSPSPPSDGYTF
TGTGCCAGCAGCCCTTCCCCCCCGTCGGATGGCTACACCTTC
>.|TRBJ2-3|TRBV7-2|.
CASSSSTIDTQYF
TGTGCCAGCAGCTCCTCTACTATAGATACGCAGTATTTT
>.|TRBJ2-1|TRBV5-1|.
CASSLVAYNEQFF
TGCGCCAGCAGCTTGGTAGCCTACAATGAGCAGTTCTTC
>.|TRBJ2-2|TRBV14|once
CASSQGAQLGTGELFF
TGTGCCAGCAGCCAAGGGGCGCAATTAGGAACCGGGGAGCTGTTTTTT
>.|TRBJ1-3|TRBV19|.
CASKPSKRVDGNTIYF
TGTGCCAGTAAGCCCTCGAAGAGGGTCGACGGAAACACCATATATTTT
>TRBD1|TRBJ1-2|TRBV6-5|.
CASRGDRGGYGYTF
TGTGCCAGCAGGGGGGACAGGGGTGGCTATGGCTACACCTTC
>TRBD1|TRBJ1-1|TRBV6-5|.
CASSYSNRGRTEAFF
TGTGCCAGCAGTTACTCGAACAGGGGGCGCACTGAAGCTTTCTTT
>.|TRBJ1-5|TRBV5-1|.
CASSLGAGDDQPQHF
TGCGCCAGCAGCTTGGGGGCGGGGGATGATCAGCCCCAGCATTTT
>TRBD2|TRBJ2-3|TRBV7-3|once
CASSSTRLAGVPDTQYF
TGTGCCAGCAGCTCCACTCGGCTAGCGGGGGTACCAGATACGCAGTATTTT
>TRBD2|TRBJ2-5|TRBV3-1/TRBV3-2|once
CASSQDSAGEETQYF
TGTGCCAGCAGCCAAGATAGTGCGGGGGAAGAGACCCAGTACTTC
>TRBD2|TRBJ2-3|TRBV7-2|.
CASSLAGTSGGARTQYF
TGTGCCAGCAGCTTAGCTGGGACTAGCGGGGGGGCCAGAACGCAGTATTTT
>TRBD1|TRBJ1-1|TRBV19|few
CASSIGQGAEAFF
TGTGCCAGTAGTATCGGACAGGGCGCTGAAGCTTTCTTT
>.|TRBJ2-1|TRBV7-8|.
CASSRPLRGNEQFF
TGTGCCAGCAGCCGTCCACTCAGGGGCAATGAGCAGTTCTTC
>.|TRBJ2-6|TRBV6-1|.
CASSEAFVNSGANVLTF
TGTGCCAGCAGTGAAGCGTTTGTTAACTCTGGGGCCAACGTCCTGACTTTC
>.|TRBJ2-2|TRBV5-8|.
CASSLGFRGPNTGELFF
TGTGCCAGCAGCTTGGGGTTTAGGGGCCCGAACACCGGGGAGCTGTTTTTT
>.|TRBJ2-1|TRBV9|.
CASSPRMAGIDEQFF
TGTGCCAGCAGCCCCCGTATGGCGGGAATAGATGAGCAGTTCTTC
>TRBD1|TRBJ1-6|TRBV2|.
CASPTRGNSPLHF
TGTGCCAGCCCCACCAGGGGGAATTCACCCCTCCACTTT
>TRBD1|TRBJ2-5|TRBV5-5|.
CASRDRGETQYF
TGTGCCAGCAGGGACAGGGGCGAGACCCAGTACTTC
>TRBD1|TRBJ2-1|TRBV18|.
CASSPRGPEGNEQFF
TGTGCCAGCTCACCCAGGGGGCCCGAAGGGAATGAGCAGTTCTTC
>TRBD1|TRBJ1-5|TRBV7-2|.
CASSPDREQPQHF
TGTGCCAGCAGCCCGGACAGGGAACAGCCCCAGCATTTT
>.|TRBJ2-3|TRBV20-1|.
CSASHGGTDTQYF
TGCAGTGCTAGTCACGGGGGCACAGATACGCAGTATTTT
>TRBD1|TRBJ2-7|TRBV5-1|.
CASSLAGTGGEQYF
TGCGCCAGCAGCTTGGCGGGGACAGGCGGCGAGCAGTACTTC
>TRBD1|TRBJ2-7|TRBV4-1|.
CASSYPGQDYEQYF
TGCGCCAGCAGCTACCCGGGACAGGACTACGAGCAGTACTTC
>TRBD1|TRBJ2-7|TRBV4-1|.
CASSQERQGEFGYEQYF
TGCGCCAGCAGCCAAGAAAGACAGGGCGAATTCGGGTACGAGCAGTACTTC
>.|TRBJ2-3|TRBV30|.
CAWSRAGTASTDTQYF
TGTGCCTGGAGTAGGGCGGGGACTGCTAGCACAGATACGCAGTATTTT
>TRBD1|TRBJ1-2|TRBV27|.
CASSFSGQGIYGYTF
TGTGCCAGCAGTTTCTCCGGACAGGGGATCTATGGCTACACCTTC
>TRBD1|TRBJ1-2|TRBV6-1|.
CASSETGGAGAFHIYGYTF
TGTGCCAGCAGTGAAACAGGGGGCGCAGGAGCCTTCCACATCTATGGCTACACCTTC
>TRBD2|TRBJ2-1|TRBV30|.
CAWTSGGAQYNEQFF
TGTGCATGGACTAGCGGGGGGGCCCAGTACAATGAGCAGTTCTTC